What follows is one TCR beta chain and its context. Losses at the gene ends were 4 bases for V and 0 bases for J; bases not matched to a gene: 5. CDR1 is SGDLS, CDR2 YYNGEE, per germline. The CDR3 covers 16 residues. The data belong to a study of blood T cell repertoires in COVID-19. Original analysis: Scientists estimated how many nucleated cells there were by amplifying reference gene primers. Clones were read by immunoSEQ multiplex PCR, and TCRdb kept only the in-frame ones, dropping some. V and J calls and clone size are copied from that table; D and trimming were computed from the DNA. The repertoire holds about 59,000 clones, with almost 85% as singletons.

The sample taken for sequencing was peripheral blood. This sequence was found in a human donor in a cohort sampled during active COVID-19. This chain uses TRBV9 with TRBJ2-1; 9 bases fit TRBD2. This CDR3 is CASSLSGGPSYNEQFF. The DNA for the CDR3 is TGTGCCAGCAGCCTAAGCGGGGGGCCCTCCTACAATGAGCAGTTCTTC. Looking up the rest from reference TRBV9 and TRBJ2-1 gives the full variable domain: DSGVTQTPKHLITATGQRVTLRCSPRSGDLSVYWYQQSLDQGLQFLIQYYNGEERAKGNILERFSAQQFPDLHSELNLSSLELGDSALYFCASSLSGGPSYNEQFFGPGTRLTVL.